This T cell receptor beta chain stems from a study of T cell responses to AZD1222 COVID-19 vaccine. At the level of the study: The study pooled second doses at about 4 or about 12 weeks.

Comments on this clone: The antigen is unknown.

V dropped 5 bases and J dropped 1; count of bases not matched to a gene: 6. CDR3 length: 15 residues. Germline V CDR1 and CDR2: SGHTA, FQGNSA. Here immunoSEQ multiplex PCR was the method, and the copy in TCRdb shows in-frame clones only, minus some. The sample has 95,000 to 100,000 clones; roughly 87% are singletons. General study results and limits: Donors, mostly white British, included more females; clonal diversity was possibly underestimated.

Here the sequenced sample was peripheral blood, taken on day 0 of AZD1222 vaccination. The origin of this receptor is an adult in good health. The chain couples TRBV7-2 to TRBJ2-7; TRBD1 agrees at 9 bases. The CDR3 DNA reads as TGTGCCAGCAGCCTCGGACAGGGGAGTTCCTACGAGCAGTACTTC. It translates to CASSLGQGSSYEQYF.